A single sample gave rise to the 8 T cell receptor beta chains below, sequenced in a study of cytomegalovirus exposure and HLA in healthy donors. Primers included in the PCR were 60 Vbeta and 13 Jbeta primers. Libraries were prepared by immunoSEQ multiplex PCR; TCRdb keeps only in-frame clonotypes and omits some of them. The data contain about 120,000 clones, about 80% of them singletons. Material for sequencing was PBMCs. The receptors were sampled from a woman aged 45-60 years in good health and CMV-seropositive.

This chain uses TRBV6-4 with TRBJ1-5; D is possibly TRBD1 (5 bases). Trimming stripped 0 bases from V and 4 bases from J, with 13 bases between. CDR1 is MRHNA, CDR2 SNTAGT, per germline. The CDR3 extends over 16 amino acids. CDR3 coding DNA: TGTGCCAGCAGTGACTCGGAGGTGGGGGGTAATCAGCCCCAGCATTTT. It translates to CASSDSEVGGNQPQHF.

The chain carries TRBV7-8 and TRBJ2-7; D gene ambiguous. Trimming took off 6 bases at V and 2 bases at J, with 14 bases between the two ends. Germline lookup yields CDR1 SGHVS and CDR2 FQNEAQ. The CDR3 totals 14 residues. The CDR3 protein is CASRATETTYEQYF. CDR3 nucleotide sequence: TGTGCCAGCAGGGCAACAGAGACAACCTACGAGCAGTACTTC.

This chain joins TRBV27 and TRBJ2-3; a possible D gene is TRBD2 (6 bases). The V end lost 5 bases, the J end lost 3 bases, and 15 bases lay between the germline ends. The CDR3 length is 15 residues. Germline CDR1 and CDR2: MNHEY and SMNVEV (reference sequence). The CDR3 sequence is CASSKGLAGTDTQYF. CDR3 DNA: TGTGCCAGCAGTAAGGGACTTGCTGGGACAGATACGCAGTATTTT.

J is TRBJ2-3 and V is TRBV7-8, with no clear D. This CDR3 has 12 amino acids. Germline CDR1 is SGHVS and CDR2 is FQNEAQ. V lost 2 bases, J lost 4 bases, and 4 bases lay in between. The CDR3 protein is CASSLLSDTQYF. CDR3 nucleotides: TGTGCCAGCAGCTTACTTTCAGATACGCAGTATTTT.

Of note for this clone: One junction end disagrees with the germline gene, perhaps due to a read error. CDR3 nucleotides: TGTGCTAGCAGCTTAGGCAGGGGCCCCCAAGAGACCCAGTACTTC. Amino acids: CASSLGRGPQETQYF. The genes are TRBV7-7 and TRBJ2-5, with TRBD1 as a possible D gene (6 bases). The CDR3 covers 15 residues. Germline-derived CDR1 and CDR2 are SSHAT and FNYEAQ (reference sequence).

This clone was found a few times. The V and J genes are TRBV9 and TRBJ2-5; 7 bases match TRBD2. Germline V gives CDR1 SGDLS, CDR2 YYNGEE. The length of the CDR3 is 16 residues. J gave up 1 base and V 4 bases, and 10 bases lay outside the gene matches. CDR3 sequence (DNA): TGTGCCAGCAGCCTGTCTCTCGAGCGGGGCCAAGAGACCCAGTACTTC. Translating gives CASSLSLERGQETQYF.

The chain couples TRBV6-6 to TRBJ2-2; TRBD2 matches 12 bases. Germline V gives CDR1 MNHNY, CDR2 SVGAGI (reference sequence). Germline trimming cut 6 bases from V and 4 bases from J; bases unmatched to any gene: 6. The CDR3 totals 16 residues. The CDR3 here is CASRNLAGGITGELFF. CDR3 coding DNA: TGTGCCAGCAGAAATCTAGCGGGAGGGATCACCGGGGAGCTGTTTTTT.

The rearrangement joins TRBV4-3 to TRBJ1-2; 7 nucleotides align to TRBD1. Trimming took 0 bases from V and 7 from J; bases not matched to a gene: 8. This CDR3 contains 15 residues. Germline V gene lookup returns CDR1 LGHNA and CDR2 YSLEER. The CDR3 sequence is CASSQDHRDRLGYTF. In DNA, the CDR3 is TGCGCCAGCAGCCAAGACCACCGGGACAGACTTGGCTACACCTTC.